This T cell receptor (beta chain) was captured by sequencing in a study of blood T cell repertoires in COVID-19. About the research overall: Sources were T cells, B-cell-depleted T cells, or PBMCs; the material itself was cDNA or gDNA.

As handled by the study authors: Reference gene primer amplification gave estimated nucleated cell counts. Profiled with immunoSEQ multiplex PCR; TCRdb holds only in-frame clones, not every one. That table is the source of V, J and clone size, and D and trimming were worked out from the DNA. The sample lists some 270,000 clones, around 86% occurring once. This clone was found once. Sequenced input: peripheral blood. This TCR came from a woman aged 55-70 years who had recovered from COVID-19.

CDR3 nucleotides: TGTGCCAGCAGTATAGGGGGCTATGAGCAGTTCTTC. Translating it yields CASSIGGYEQFF. The chain has TRBV3-1 (or the pseudogene TRBV3-2) and TRBJ2-1; 7 bases fit TRBD1. The V segment lost 6 bases and the J segment 8 bases; nucleotides outside the gene matches: 4. CDR1 and CDR2 (germline): LGHDT, YNNKEL (reference sequence). The CDR3 has 12 amino acids.